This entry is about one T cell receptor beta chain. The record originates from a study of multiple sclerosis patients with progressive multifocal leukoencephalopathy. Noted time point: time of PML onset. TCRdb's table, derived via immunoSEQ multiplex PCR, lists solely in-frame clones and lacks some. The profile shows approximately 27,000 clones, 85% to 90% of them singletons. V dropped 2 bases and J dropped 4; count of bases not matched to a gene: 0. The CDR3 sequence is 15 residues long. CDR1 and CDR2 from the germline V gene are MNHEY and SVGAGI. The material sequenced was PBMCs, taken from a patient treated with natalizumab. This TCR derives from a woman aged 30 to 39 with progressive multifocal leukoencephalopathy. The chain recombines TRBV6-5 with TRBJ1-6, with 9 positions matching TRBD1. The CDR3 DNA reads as TGTGCCAGCAGTTACGGGACAGGGTATAATTCACCCCTCCACTTT. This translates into CASSYGTGYNSPLHF.